This TCR beta chain was identified during a study of T cell changes during pregnancy in multiple sclerosis. Assay used: immunoSEQ multiplex PCR; TCRdb lists only in-frame clones, some missing. This sample yields more than 55,000 clones, of which about nine tenths are seen a single time; 2.2% belongs to the top ten. V dropped 2 bases and J dropped 6 bases, with 12 bases sitting between them. CDR3 length equals 13 residues. Per the germline V gene, CDR1 is SGHNT and CDR2 is YYREEE (reference sequence). The chain carries TRBV5-4 and TRBJ2-7, with a weak D call TRBD2 (6 bases). The sequencing here drew on peripheral blood, taken in the third trimester of pregnancy. The clonotype was recovered from a female donor in good health, enrolled as a control in a pregnancy study. This CDR3 reads CASSFGSRGEQYF. In nucleotides, the CDR3 is TGTGCCAGCAGCTTCGGGAGCCGGGGCGAGCAGTACTTC. Full variable domain (missing parts from reference TRBV5-4 and TRBJ2-7): ETGVTQSPTHLIKTRGQQVTLRCSSQSGHNTVSWYQQALGQGPQFIFQYYREEENGRGNFPPRFSGLQFPNYSSELNVNALELDDSALYLCASSFGSRGEQYFGPGTRLTVT.